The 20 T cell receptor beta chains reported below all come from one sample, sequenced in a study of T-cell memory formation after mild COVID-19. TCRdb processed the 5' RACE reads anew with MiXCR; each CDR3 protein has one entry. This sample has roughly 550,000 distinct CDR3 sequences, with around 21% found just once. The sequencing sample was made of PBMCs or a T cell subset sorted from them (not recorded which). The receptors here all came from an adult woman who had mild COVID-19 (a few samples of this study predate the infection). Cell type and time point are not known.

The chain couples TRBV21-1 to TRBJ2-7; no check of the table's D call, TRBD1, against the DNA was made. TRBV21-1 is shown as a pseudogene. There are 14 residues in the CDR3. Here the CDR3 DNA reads TGTGCCAGCAGCGGTCAGGACAGGGGGCAGGTGCAGTACTTC. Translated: CASSGQDRGQVQYF.

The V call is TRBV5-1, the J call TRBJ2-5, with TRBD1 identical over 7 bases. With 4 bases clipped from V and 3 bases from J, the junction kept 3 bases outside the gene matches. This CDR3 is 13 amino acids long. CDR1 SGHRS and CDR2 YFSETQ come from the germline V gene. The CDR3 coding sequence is TGCGCCAGCAGCGTAGGGACAGAAGAGACCCAGTACTTC. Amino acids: CASSVGTEETQYF.

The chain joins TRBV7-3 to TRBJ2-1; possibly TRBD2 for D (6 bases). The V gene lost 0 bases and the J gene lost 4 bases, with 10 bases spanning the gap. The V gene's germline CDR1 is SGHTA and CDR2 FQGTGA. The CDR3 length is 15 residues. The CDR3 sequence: CASSLTAGSYNEQFF. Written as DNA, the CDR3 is TGTGCCAGCAGCTTAACGGCGGGATCTTACAATGAGCAGTTCTTC.

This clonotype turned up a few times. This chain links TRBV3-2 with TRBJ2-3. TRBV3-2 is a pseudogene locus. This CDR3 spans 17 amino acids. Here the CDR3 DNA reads TGTGCCAGCAGCCAAGATAAGGTGCAAGTGGGCGCAGATACGCAGTATTTT. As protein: CASSQDKVQVGADTQYF.

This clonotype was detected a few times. In nucleotides, the CDR3 is TGCGCCAGCAGTAGTTCAGGGACAGGGGACACTGAAGCTTTCTTT. Protein sequence: CASSSSGTGDTEAFF. The chain links TRBV5-1 to TRBJ1-1, with 10 bases aligning to TRBD1. The CDR3 has 15 amino acids. The trim removed 5 bases at V and 3 bases at J, leaving 7 bases unmatched. Germline CDR1 is SGHRS and CDR2 is YFSETQ.

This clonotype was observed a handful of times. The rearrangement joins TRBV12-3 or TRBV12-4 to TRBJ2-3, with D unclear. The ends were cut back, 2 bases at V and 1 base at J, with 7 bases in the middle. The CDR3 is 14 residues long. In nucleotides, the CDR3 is TGTGCCAGCAGTTTAACAAGCGGCACAGATACGCAGTATTTT. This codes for CASSLTSGTDTQYF.

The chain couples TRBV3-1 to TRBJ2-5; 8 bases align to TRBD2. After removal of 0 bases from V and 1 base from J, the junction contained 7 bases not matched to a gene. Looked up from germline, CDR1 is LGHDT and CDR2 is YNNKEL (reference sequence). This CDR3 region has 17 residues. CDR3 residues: CASSQEESGGFQETQYF. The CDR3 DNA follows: TGTGCCAGCAGCCAAGAGGAGAGCGGGGGTTTCCAAGAGACCCAGTACTTC.

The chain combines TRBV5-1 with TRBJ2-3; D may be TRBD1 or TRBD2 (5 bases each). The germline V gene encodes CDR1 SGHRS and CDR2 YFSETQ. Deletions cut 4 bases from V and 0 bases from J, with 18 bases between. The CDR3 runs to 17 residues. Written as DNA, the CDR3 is TGCGCCAGCAGCCTCGGGACGCGATGGGATAGCACAGATACGCAGTATTTT. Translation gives CASSLGTRWDSTDTQYF.

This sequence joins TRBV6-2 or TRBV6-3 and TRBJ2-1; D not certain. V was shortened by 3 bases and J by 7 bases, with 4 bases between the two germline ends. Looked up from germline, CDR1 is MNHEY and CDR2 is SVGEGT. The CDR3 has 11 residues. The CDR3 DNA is TGTGCCAGCAGTTATTGGAATGAGCAGTTCTTC. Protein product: CASSYWNEQFF.

The CDR3 DNA follows: TGTGCCAGCAGCCTTGGGGAGTCTGAAGCTTTCTTT. This gives the protein CASSLGESEAFF. V usage is TRBV7-9 and J usage is TRBJ1-1; no clear D gene. The germline V and J ends were trimmed by 5 bases and 6 bases, with 10 bases remaining between them. The germline gives CDR1 SEHNR, CDR2 FQNEAQ (reference sequence). This CDR3 is 12 amino acids long.

CDR3 DNA sequence: TGTGCCAGCAGCAAAACTGACAGGATTAATGGCTACACCTTC. Its protein is CASSKTDRINGYTF. The chain combines TRBV4-2 with TRBJ1-2, with D maybe TRBD1 (6 bases). Germline assignment: CDR1 LGHNA and CDR2 YNFKEQ. The CDR3 is 14 amino acids. V was clipped by 5 bases and J by 6 bases, with 16 bases between them.

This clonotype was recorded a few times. The CDR3 protein is CASRATWRGEFDYEQYF. The CDR3 DNA is TGCGCCAGCAGGGCTACCTGGAGGGGGGAGTTCGACTACGAGCAGTACTTC. The J gene is TRBJ2-7, the V gene TRBV5-1; D possibly matches TRBD1 or TRBD2 (6 bases each). The ends were cut back, 5 bases at V and 3 bases at J, with 24 bases in the middle. The CDR3 is made up of 17 amino acids. CDR1 and CDR2 (germline): SGHRS, YFSETQ.

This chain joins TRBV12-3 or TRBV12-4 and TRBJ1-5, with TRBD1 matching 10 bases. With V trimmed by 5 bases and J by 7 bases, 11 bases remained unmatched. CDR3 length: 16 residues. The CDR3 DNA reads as TGTGCCAGCAGTGGAGGTACCGGGACAGGGGACCAGCCCCAGCATTTT. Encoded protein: CASSGGTGTGDQPQHF.

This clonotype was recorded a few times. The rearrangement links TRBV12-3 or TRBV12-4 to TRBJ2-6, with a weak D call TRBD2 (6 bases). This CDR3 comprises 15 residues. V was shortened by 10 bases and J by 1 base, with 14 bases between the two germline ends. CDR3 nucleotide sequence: TGTGCCATCAGGCGGGACCTTTCTGGGGCCAACGTCCTGACTTTC. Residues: CAIRRDLSGANVLTF.

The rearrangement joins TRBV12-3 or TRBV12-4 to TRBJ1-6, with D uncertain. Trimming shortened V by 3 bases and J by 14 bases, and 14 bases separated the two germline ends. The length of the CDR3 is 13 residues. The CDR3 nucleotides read TGTGCCAGCAGTTTGTCACCGGCCAAGGCCCTCCACTTT. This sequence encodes CASSLSPAKALHF.

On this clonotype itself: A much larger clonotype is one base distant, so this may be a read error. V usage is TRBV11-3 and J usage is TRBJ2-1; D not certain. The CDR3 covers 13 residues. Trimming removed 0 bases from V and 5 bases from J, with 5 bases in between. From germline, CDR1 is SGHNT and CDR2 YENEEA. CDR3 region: CASSLDGNNEQFF. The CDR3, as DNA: TGTGCCAGCAGCTTAGATGGCAACAATGAGCAGTTCTTC.

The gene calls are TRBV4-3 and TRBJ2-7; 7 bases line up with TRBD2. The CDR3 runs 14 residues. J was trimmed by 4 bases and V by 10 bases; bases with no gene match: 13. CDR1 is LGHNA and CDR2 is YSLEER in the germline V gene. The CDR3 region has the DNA TGCGCCAACCGAACGGCGGGAGATGCTTACGAGCAGTACTTC. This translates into CANRTAGDAYEQYF.

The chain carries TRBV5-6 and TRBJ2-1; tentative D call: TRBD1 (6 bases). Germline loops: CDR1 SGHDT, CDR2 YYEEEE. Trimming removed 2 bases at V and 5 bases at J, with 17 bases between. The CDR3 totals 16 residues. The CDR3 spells CASSLGQPPRNNEQFF. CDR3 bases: TGTGCCAGCAGCTTAGGACAGCCGCCCCGAAACAATGAGCAGTTCTTC.

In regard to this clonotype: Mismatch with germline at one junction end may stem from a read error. The CDR3 sequence is CTSSLGRNTEAFF. CDR3 sequence (DNA): TGTACCAGCAGCTTAGGGAGAAACACTGAAGCTTTCTTT. V gene TRBV7-9 combines with J gene TRBJ1-1; no clear D. This CDR3 region has 13 residues. Per the germline V gene, CDR1 is SEHNR and CDR2 is FQNEAQ (reference sequence).

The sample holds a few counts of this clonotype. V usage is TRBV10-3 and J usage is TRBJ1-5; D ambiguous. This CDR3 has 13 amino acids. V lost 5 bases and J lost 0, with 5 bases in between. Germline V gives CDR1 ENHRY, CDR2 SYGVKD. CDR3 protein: CAISHNSNQPQHF. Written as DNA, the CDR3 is TGTGCCATCAGTCATAATAGCAATCAGCCCCAGCATTTT.